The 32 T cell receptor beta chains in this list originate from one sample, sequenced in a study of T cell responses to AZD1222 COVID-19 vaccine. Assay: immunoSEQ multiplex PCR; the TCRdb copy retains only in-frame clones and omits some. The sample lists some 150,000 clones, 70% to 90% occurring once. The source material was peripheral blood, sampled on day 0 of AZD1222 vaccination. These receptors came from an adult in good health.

DNA for the CDR3: TGTGCCACCAGCAGAGATCGGATTCCCTATGGCTACACCTTC. It translates to CATSRDRIPYGYTF. This chain links TRBV15 with TRBJ1-2; D unresolved. The V gene's germline CDR1 is LNHNV and CDR2 YYDKDF (reference sequence). The V end lost 0 bases, the J end lost 4 bases, and 9 bases lay between the germline ends. This CDR3 has 14 amino acids.

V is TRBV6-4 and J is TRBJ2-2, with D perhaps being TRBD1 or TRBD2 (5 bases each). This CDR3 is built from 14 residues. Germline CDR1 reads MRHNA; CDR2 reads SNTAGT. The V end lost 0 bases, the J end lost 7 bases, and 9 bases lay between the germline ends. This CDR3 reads CASSDSGEIGELFF. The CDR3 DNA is TGTGCCAGCAGTGACTCGGGGGAGATCGGGGAGCTGTTTTTT.

The CDR3 here is CASSEGLHNQPQHF. CDR3 nucleotides: TGTGCCAGCAGTGAAGGCCTGCATAATCAGCCCCAGCATTTT. The chain joins TRBV6-1 to TRBJ1-5; D call uncertain. Per the germline V gene, CDR1 is MNHNS and CDR2 is SASEGT. This CDR3 region has 14 residues. The V and J ends lost 1 base and 4 bases respectively, with 8 bases between them.

DNA of the CDR3: TGTGCCAGCAAGCCCGGGACTACCCAAGAGACCCAGTACTTC. Its protein product is CASKPGTTQETQYF. This chain connects TRBV6-5 to TRBJ2-5; 7 nucleotides agree with TRBD2. Trimming took 7 bases from V and 1 from J; bases not matched to a gene: 6. The CDR3 runs to 14 residues. Germline values: CDR1 MNHEY, CDR2 SVGAGI.

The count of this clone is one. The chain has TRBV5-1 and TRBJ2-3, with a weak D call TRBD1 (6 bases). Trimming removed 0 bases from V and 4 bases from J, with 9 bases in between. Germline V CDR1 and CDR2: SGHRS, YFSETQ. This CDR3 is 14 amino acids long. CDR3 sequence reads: CASSLGQASDTQYF. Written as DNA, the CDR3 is TGCGCCAGCAGCTTGGGACAGGCTTCAGATACGCAGTATTTT.

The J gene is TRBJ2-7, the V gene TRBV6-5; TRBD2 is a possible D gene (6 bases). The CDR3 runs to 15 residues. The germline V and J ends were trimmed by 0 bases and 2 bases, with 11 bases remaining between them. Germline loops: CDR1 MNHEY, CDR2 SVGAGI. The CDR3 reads CASSYSGAGTYEQYF. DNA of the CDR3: TGTGCCAGCAGTTACTCGGGAGCGGGTACCTACGAGCAGTACTTC.

The CDR3 region is CASSPRGGEQYF. DNA of the CDR3: TGTGCCAGCTCACCCCGGGGAGGGGAGCAGTACTTC. The J gene is TRBJ2-7, the V gene TRBV18; TRBD2 agrees at 7 bases. Germline trimming cut 3 bases from V and 7 bases from J; bases unmatched to any gene: 3. Per the germline V gene, CDR1 is KGHSH and CDR2 is LQKENI. The CDR3 consists of 12 residues. The whole variable domain, filled in from reference TRBV18 and TRBJ2-7, reads NAGVMQNPRHLVRRRGQEARLRCSPMKGHSHVYWYRQLPEEGLKFMVYLQKENIIDESGMPKERFSAEFPKEGPSILRIQQVVRGDSAAYFCASSPRGGEQYFGPGTRLTVT.

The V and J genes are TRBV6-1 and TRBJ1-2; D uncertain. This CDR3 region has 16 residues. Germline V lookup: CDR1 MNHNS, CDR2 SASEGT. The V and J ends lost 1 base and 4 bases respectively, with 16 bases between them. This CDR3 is CASSEVVEIPAYGYTF. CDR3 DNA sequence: TGTGCCAGCAGTGAAGTTGTAGAGATCCCGGCCTATGGCTACACCTTC.

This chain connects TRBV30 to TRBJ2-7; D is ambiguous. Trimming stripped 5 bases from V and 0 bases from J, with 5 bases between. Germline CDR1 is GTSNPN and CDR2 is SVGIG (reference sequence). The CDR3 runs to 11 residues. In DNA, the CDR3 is TGTGCCTGGGGGTTCTCCTACGAGCAGTACTTC. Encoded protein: CAWGFSYEQYF.

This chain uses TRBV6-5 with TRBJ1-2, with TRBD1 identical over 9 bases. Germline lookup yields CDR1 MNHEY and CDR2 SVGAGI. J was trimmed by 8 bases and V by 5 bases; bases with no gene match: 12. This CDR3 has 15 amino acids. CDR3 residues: CASSQPTGGEFGYTF. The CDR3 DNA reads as TGTGCCAGCAGTCAACCGACAGGGGGGGAGTTCGGCTACACCTTC.

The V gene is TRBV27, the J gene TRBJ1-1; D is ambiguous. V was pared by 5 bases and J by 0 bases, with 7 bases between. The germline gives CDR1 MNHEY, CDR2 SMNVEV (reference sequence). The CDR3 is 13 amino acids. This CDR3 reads CASSVLMNTEAFF. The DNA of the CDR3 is TGTGCCAGCAGTGTCCTCATGAACACTGAAGCTTTCTTT.

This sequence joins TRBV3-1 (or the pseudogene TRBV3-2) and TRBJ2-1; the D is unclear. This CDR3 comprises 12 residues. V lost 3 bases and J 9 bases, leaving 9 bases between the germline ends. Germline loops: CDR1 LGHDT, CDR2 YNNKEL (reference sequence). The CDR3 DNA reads TGTGCCAGCAGCCACCCCACCGGTGAGCAGTTCTTC. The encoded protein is CASSHPTGEQFF.

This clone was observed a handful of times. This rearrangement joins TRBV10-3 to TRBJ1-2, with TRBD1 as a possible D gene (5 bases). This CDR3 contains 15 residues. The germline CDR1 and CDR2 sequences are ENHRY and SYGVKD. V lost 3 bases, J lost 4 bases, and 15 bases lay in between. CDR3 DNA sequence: TGTGCCATCAGTGATTCTGGGGGGGTGGGCTATGGCTACACCTTC. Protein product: CAISDSGGVGYGYTF.

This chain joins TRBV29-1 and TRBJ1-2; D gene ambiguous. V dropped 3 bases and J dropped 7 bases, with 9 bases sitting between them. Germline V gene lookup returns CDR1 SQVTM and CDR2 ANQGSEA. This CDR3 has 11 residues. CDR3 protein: CSVDPGPGYTF. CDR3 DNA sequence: TGCAGCGTTGACCCTGGGCCTGGCTACACCTTC.

CDR3 DNA: TGTGCCAGCAGCCCGCGGGGCGGGTGGGATGGCTACACCTTC. Amino acid sequence: CASSPRGGWDGYTF. The chain recombines TRBV5-6 with TRBJ1-2, with D perhaps matching TRBD1 (5 bases). Trimming pared 4 bases from V and 6 bases from J, leaving 16 bases between. The CDR3 sequence is 14 residues long. Germline values: CDR1 SGHDT, CDR2 YYEEEE.

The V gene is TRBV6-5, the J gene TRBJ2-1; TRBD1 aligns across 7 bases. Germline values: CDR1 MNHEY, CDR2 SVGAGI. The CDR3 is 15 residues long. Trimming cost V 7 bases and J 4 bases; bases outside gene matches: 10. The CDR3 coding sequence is TGTGCCAGCAACCTACGGACAGGCCTATACAATGAGCAGTTCTTC. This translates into CASNLRTGLYNEQFF.

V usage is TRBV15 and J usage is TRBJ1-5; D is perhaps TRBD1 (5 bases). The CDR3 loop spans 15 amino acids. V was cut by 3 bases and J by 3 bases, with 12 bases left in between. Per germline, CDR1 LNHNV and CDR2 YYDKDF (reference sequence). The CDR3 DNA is TGTGCCACCAGCAGGAAAAGACAGAACAATCAGCCCCAGCATTTT. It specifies CATSRKRQNNQPQHF.

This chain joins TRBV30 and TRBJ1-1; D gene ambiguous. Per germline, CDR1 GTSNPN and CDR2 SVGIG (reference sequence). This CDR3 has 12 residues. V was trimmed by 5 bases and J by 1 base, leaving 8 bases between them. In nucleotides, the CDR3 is TGTGCCTGGGGGAGCCCGAACACTGAAGCTTTCTTT. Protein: CAWGSPNTEAFF.

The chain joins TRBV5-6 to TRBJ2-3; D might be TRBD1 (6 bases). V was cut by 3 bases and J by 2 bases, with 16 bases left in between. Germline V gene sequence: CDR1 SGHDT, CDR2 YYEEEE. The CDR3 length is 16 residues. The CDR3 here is CASSWDPGHNTDTQYF. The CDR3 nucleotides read TGTGCCAGCAGCTGGGATCCGGGACACAACACAGATACGCAGTATTTT.

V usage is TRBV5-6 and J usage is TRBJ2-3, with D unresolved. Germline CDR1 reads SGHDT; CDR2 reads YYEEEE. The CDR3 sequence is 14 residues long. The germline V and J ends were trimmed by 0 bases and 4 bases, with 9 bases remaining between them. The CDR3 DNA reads TGTGCCAGCAGCTTGGTCTCCGGGCCAGATACGCAGTATTTT. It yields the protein CASSLVSGPDTQYF. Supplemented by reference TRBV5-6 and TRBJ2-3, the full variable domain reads DAGVTQSPTHLIKTRGQQVTLRCSPKSGHDTVSWYQQALGQGPQFIFQYYEEEERQRGNFPDRFSGHQFPNYSSELNVNALLLGDSALYLCASSLVSGPDTQYFGPGTRLTVL.

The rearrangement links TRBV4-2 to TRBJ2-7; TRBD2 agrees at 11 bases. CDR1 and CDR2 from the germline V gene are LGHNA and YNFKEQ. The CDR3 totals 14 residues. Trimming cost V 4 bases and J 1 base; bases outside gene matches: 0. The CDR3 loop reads CASSRTSGSYEQYF. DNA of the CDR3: TGTGCCAGCAGCCGGACTAGCGGGTCCTACGAGCAGTACTTC.

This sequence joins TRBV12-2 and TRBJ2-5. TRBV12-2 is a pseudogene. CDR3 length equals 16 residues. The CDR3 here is CASRPRLFLREETQYF. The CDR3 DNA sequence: TGTGCAAGTCGCCCGCGTTTGTTTCTTAGGGAAGAGACCCAGTACTTC.

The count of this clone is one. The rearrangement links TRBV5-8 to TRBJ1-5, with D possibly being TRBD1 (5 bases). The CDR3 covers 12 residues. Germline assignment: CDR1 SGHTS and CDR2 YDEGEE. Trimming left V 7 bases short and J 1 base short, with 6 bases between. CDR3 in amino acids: CASRDSNQPQHF. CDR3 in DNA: TGTGCCAGCCGGGACAGCAATCAGCCCCAGCATTTT.

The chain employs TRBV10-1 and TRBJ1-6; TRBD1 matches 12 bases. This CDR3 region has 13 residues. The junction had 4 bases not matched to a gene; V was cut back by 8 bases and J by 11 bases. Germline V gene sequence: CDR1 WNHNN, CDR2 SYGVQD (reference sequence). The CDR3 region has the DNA TGCGCCAGCCGGGACAGGGGGCTTCCACCCCTCCACTTT. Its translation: CASRDRGLPPLHF.

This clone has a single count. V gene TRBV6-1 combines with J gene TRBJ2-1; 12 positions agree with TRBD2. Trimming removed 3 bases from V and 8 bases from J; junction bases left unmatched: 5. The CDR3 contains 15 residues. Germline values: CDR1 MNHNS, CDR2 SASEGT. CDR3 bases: TGTGCCAGCAGTGACCTAGCGGGGGGGCCCTATGAGCAGTTCTTC. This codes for CASSDLAGGPYEQFF.

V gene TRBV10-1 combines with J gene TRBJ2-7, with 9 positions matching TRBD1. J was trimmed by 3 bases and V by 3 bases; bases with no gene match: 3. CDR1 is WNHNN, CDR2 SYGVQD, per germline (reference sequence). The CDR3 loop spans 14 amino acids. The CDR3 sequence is CASSDGTGSYEQYF. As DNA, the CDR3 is TGCGCCAGCAGTGATGGGACAGGGAGCTACGAGCAGTACTTC.

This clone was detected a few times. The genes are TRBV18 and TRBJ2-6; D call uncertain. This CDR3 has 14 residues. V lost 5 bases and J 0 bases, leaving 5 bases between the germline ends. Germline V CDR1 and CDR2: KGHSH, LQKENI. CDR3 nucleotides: TGTGCCAGCTCAGAACTCTCTGGGGCCAACGTCCTGACTTTC. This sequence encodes CASSELSGANVLTF.

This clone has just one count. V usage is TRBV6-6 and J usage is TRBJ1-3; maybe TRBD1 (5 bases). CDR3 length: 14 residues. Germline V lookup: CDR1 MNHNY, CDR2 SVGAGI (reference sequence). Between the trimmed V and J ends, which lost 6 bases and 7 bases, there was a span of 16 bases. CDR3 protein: CASRPGGVVNTIYF. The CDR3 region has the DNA TGTGCCAGCAGACCGGGGGGGGTGGTCAACACCATATATTTT.

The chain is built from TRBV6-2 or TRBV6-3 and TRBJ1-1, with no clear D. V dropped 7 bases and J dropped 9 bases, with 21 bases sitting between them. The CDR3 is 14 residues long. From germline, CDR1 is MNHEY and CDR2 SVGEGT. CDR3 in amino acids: CASNPWGVDYKAFF. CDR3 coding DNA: TGTGCCAGCAACCCGTGGGGAGTGGACTATAAAGCTTTCTTT.

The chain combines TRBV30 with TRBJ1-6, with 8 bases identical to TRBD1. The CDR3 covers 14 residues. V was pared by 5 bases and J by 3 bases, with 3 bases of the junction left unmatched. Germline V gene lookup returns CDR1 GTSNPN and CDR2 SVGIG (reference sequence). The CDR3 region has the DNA TGTGCCTGGGCGGGACAGGACTATAATTCACCCCTCCACTTT. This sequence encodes CAWAGQDYNSPLHF.

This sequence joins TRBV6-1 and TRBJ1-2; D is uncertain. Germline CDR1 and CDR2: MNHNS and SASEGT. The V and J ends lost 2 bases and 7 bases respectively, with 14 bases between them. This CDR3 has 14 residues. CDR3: CASSEKWGGSGYTF. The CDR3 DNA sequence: TGTGCCAGCAGTGAAAAGTGGGGAGGGTCTGGCTACACCTTC.

The chain's CDR3 is CATSDPGDTQYF. CDR3 coding DNA: TGTGCCACCAGTGACCCGGGAGATACGCAGTATTTT. The genes are TRBV24-1 and TRBJ2-3; no firm D call. V gave up 4 bases and J gave up 5 bases, with 6 bases separating them. The V gene's germline CDR1 is KGHDR and CDR2 SFDVKD. The CDR3 has 12 residues.